One sample yielded the 13 T cell receptor beta chains listed below, sequenced in a study of PD-L1 blockade in urothelial cancer. Clones were read by immunoSEQ multiplex PCR, and TCRdb kept only the in-frame ones, dropping some. The sample records about 41,000 clones, around 83% being singletons. The sample's time point: peripheral blood 6 weeks after treatment start. The sequencing used PBMCs, collected around atezolizumab (anti-PD-L1) treatment. Source of these receptors: an older man with urothelial cancer.

The rearrangement links TRBV5-6 to TRBJ1-3; D gene uncertain. V was clipped by 3 bases and J by 2 bases, with 6 bases between them. From germline, CDR1 is SGHDT and CDR2 YYEEEE. The CDR3 extends over 13 amino acids. Written as DNA, the CDR3 is TGTGCCAGCAGCTCCCTTGCTGGAAACACCATATATTTT. Protein sequence: CASSSLAGNTIYF.

The chain couples TRBV5-1 to TRBJ2-4; D not resolved. Germline CDR1 is SGHRS and CDR2 is YFSETQ. V was shortened by 4 bases and J by 8 bases, with 13 bases between the two germline ends. The CDR3 has 13 amino acids. CDR3 sequence reads: CASSPVLSDIQYF. The CDR3 DNA sequence: TGCGCCAGCAGCCCCGTTCTCTCCGACATTCAGTACTTC.

The rearrangement uses TRBV6-1 and TRBJ1-1; 8 bases are shared with TRBD1. Germline-derived CDR1 and CDR2 are MNHNS and SASEGT. The CDR3 has 14 amino acids. The V and J ends lost 4 bases and 4 bases, in that order; junction bases with no gene match: 5. This chain's CDR3 is CASSVQGVGTEAFF. The CDR3 nucleotides read TGTGCCAGCAGTGTACAGGGGGTGGGCACTGAAGCTTTCTTT.

This rearrangement joins TRBV19 to TRBJ2-7, with D possibly being TRBD1 (6 bases). The CDR3 length is 14 residues. Germline CDR1 reads LNHDA; CDR2 reads SQIVND (reference sequence). Trimming stripped 3 bases from V and 1 base from J, with 10 bases between. The DNA for the CDR3 is TGTGCCAGTAGTATCCAGGGGCCTTCCTACGAGCAGTACTTC. Translation: CASSIQGPSYEQYF.

This rearrangement joins TRBV30 to TRBJ1-1; 7 bases agree with TRBD1. The CDR3 runs to 17 residues. CDR1 is GTSNPN and CDR2 is SVGIG in the germline V gene (reference sequence). Unmatched junction bases numbered 13, after V lost 0 bases and J lost 3 bases. The CDR3 nucleotides read TGTGCCTGGAGTGTACGAGTTAGGCAGGGGGTTCACACTGAAGCTTTCTTT. Amino acid sequence: CAWSVRVRQGVHTEAFF. The full variable domain, its missing parts supplied by reference TRBV30 and TRBJ1-1, is SQTIHQWPATLVQPVGSPLSLECTVEGTSNPNLYWYRQAAGRGLQLLFYSVGIGQISSEVPQNLSASRPQDRQFILSSKKLLLSDSGFYLCAWSVRVRQGVHTEAFFGQGTRLTVV.

This rearrangement joins TRBV5-6 to TRBJ2-7; D might be TRBD1 (6 bases). Deletions cut 0 bases from V and 0 bases from J, with 19 bases between. CDR1 SGHDT and CDR2 YYEEEE come from the germline V gene. The CDR3 totals 18 residues. CDR3 nucleotide sequence: TGTGCCAGCAGCTTGGGTTGGGACACCAAGATTACCTCCTACGAGCAGTACTTC. Residues: CASSLGWDTKITSYEQYF. Together with reference TRBV5-6 and TRBJ2-7, the CDR3 gives the full variable domain: DAGVTQSPTHLIKTRGQQVTLRCSPKSGHDTVSWYQQALGQGPQFIFQYYEEEERQRGNFPDRFSGHQFPNYSSELNVNALLLGDSALYLCASSLGWDTKITSYEQYFGPGTRLTVT.

The rearrangement uses TRBV29-1 and TRBJ2-3, with 13 nucleotides matching TRBD2. Germline values: CDR1 SQVTM, CDR2 ANQGSEA. The CDR3 consists of 16 residues. With V trimmed by 6 bases and J by 2 bases, 8 bases remained unmatched. This CDR3 reads CSVDGLAGADTDTQYF. The CDR3 DNA is TGCAGCGTCGACGGACTAGCGGGAGCGGACACAGATACGCAGTATTTT.

The gene calls are TRBV19 and TRBJ2-2; D perhaps matches TRBD1 (5 bases). Germline values: CDR1 LNHDA, CDR2 SQIVND (reference sequence). This CDR3 is 14 amino acids long. The ends were cut back, 8 bases at V and 4 bases at J, with 14 bases in the middle. CDR3 sequence reads: CASRSRVGTGELFF. CDR3 in DNA: TGTGCCAGTCGGAGCAGGGTTGGCACCGGGGAGCTGTTTTTT.

V usage is TRBV18 and J usage is TRBJ2-7, with 11 bases aligning to TRBD2. This CDR3 has 15 amino acids. Germline V gene sequence: CDR1 KGHSH, CDR2 LQKENI. The J segment lost 3 bases and the V segment lost 2 bases, leaving 3 bases of the junction unmatched. CDR3 nucleotide sequence: TGTGCCAGCTCACCAGAACTAGCGGGAGTCTACGAGCAGTACTTC. It codes for CASSPELAGVYEQYF.

The J gene is TRBJ1-3, the V gene TRBV7-2, with D maybe TRBD1 (6 bases). Trimming removed 5 bases at V and 9 bases at J, with 20 bases between. CDR3 size: 15 residues. The V gene's germline CDR1 is SGHTA and CDR2 FQGNSA. The CDR3 reads CASSPLDRGGGTIYF. The CDR3 bases are TGTGCCAGCAGCCCCCTGGACAGAGGTGGCGGCACCATATATTTT.

This chain joins TRBV10-3 and TRBJ2-3, with a possible D match to TRBD1 (6 bases). Germline assignment: CDR1 ENHRY and CDR2 SYGVKD. The V end lost 3 bases, the J end lost 8 bases, and 15 bases lay between the germline ends. This CDR3 has 14 residues. The CDR3 DNA follows: TGTGCCATCAGTGAAGCACAGGGCTTTCGTACGCAGTATTTT. It translates to CAISEAQGFRTQYF.

This clone was recorded once. This sequence joins TRBV10-3 and TRBJ2-7; D might be TRBD1 (5 bases). This CDR3 is 15 amino acids long. V lost 0 bases, J lost 2 bases, and 11 bases lay in between. Germline-derived CDR1 and CDR2 are ENHRY and SYGVKD. The chain's CDR3 is CAISESKDNPYEQYF. In DNA, the CDR3 is TGTGCCATCAGTGAGTCTAAGGACAACCCCTACGAGCAGTACTTC.

V usage is TRBV19 and J usage is TRBJ2-7, with unresolved D. Germline assignment: CDR1 LNHDA and CDR2 SQIVND (reference sequence). The V end lost 6 bases, the J end lost 2 bases, and 17 bases lay between the germline ends. CDR3 length equals 15 residues. CDR3 in amino acids: CASSSSSAVAYEQYF. CDR3 DNA: TGTGCCAGTAGCTCAAGTTCGGCGGTGGCCTACGAGCAGTACTTC.